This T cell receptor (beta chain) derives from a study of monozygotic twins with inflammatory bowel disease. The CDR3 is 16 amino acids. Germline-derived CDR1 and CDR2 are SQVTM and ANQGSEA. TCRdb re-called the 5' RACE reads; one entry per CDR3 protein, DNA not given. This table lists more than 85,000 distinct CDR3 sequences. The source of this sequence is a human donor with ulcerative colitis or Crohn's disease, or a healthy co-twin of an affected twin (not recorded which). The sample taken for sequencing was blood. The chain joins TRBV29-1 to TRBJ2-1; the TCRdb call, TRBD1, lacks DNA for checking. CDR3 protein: CSVTYTGQKSYNEQFF.